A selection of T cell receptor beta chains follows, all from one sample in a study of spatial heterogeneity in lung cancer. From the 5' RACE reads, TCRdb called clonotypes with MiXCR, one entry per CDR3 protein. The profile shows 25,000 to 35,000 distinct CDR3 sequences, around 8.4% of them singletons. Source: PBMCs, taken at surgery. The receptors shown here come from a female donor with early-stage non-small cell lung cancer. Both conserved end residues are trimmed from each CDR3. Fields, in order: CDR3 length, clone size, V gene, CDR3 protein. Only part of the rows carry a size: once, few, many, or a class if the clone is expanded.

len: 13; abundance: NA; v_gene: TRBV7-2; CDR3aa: ASSLVGTSTDTQY
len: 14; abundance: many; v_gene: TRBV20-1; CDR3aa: SARAGGGTSTDTQY
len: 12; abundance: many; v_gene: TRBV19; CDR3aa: ASQDRHSSNEQF
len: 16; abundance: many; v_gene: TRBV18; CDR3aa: ASSPRTSGRNLYNEQF
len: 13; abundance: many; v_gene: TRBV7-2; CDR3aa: ASSPRTQTGNEQF
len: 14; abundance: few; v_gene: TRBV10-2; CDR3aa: ASSATSGRSPDTQY
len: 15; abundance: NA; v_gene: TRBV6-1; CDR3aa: ASSGRTSPSSGETQN
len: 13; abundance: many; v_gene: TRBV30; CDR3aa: AWSKIVVDEDGYT
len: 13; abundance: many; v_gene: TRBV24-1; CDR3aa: ATSDHSGRAHEQY
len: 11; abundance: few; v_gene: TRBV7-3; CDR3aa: ASSLSVWGHQF
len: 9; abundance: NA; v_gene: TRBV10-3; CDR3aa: AIRGTAEQY
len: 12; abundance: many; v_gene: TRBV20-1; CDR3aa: SARKGAENYGYT
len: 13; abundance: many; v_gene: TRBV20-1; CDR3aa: SARDRLAGSNEQF
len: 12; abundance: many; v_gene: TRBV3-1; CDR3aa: ASSHGRSTDTQY
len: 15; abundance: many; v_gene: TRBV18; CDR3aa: ASSPRRSGGLRDEQF
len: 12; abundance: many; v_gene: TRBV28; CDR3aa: ASSFEQGAQPQH
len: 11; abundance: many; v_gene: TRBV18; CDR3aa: ASSPLADTEAF
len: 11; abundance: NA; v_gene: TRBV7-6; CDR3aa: ASSSGFQETQY
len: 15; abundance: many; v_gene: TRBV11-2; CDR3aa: ASSQIKGQLLSYEQY
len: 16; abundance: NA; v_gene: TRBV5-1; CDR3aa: ASSSPPLQFRVTGELF
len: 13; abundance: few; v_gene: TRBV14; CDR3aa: ASSHQQGLNEKLF
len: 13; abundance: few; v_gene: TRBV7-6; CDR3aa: ASSLGGSGSETQY
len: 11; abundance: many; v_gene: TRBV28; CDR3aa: ASRTGVLQPQH
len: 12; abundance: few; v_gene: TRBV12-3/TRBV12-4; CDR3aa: ASSPTGFNSPLH
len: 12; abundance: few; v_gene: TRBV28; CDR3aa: ASRSGGALYGYT
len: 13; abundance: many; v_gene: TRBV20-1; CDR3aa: SARAGTSSYNEQF
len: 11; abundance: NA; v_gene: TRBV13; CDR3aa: ASSLAGGTEAF
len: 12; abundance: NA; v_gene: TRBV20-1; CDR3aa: SAPDLRPNTEAF